Listed below are T cell receptor beta chains from one sample, sequenced in a study of shared clonotypes between healthy human individuals. Some clones are missing from TCRdb's copy, which holds only in-frame ones; the method was immunoSEQ multiplex PCR. The sample includes 2 million to 2.5 million clones, 90% to 95% of them seen just once. The sequenced sample was naive CD4+ T cells from PBMCs. All receptors derive from a man younger than 30 in good health. Some clones in this sample may be carry-over from other donors' samples. Both conserved end residues are part of each CDR3. A D gene is named only where the DNA matches it firmly. Size is stated for part of the rows, as once, few or many counts, or as a class when the clone is expanded.

j_call d_call v_call clone_size cdr3_aa cdr3_nt
TRBJ1-2 - TRBV18 - CASSPTMAGAGYTF TGTGCCAGCTCACCAACCATGGCAGGGGCCGGCTACACCTTC
TRBJ1-5 - TRBV7-9 - CASSSQTQPQHF TGTGCCAGCAGCTCACAGACGCAGCCCCAGCATTTT
TRBJ1-1 - TRBV6-1 once CASSMTDSNTEAFF TGTGCCAGCAGTATGACAGATTCGAACACTGAAGCTTTCTTT
TRBJ2-7 - TRBV14 - CASSQAPSRGSEQYF TGTGCCAGCAGCCAAGCTCCGTCCAGGGGTTCCGAGCAGTACTTC
TRBJ1-2 - TRBV28 once CASSLIPGANYGYTF TGTGCCAGCAGTTTAATTCCAGGGGCCAACTATGGCTACACCTTC
TRBJ1-3 - TRBV4-3 - CASSQDFQFRGTGNTIYF TGCGCCAGCAGCCAAGATTTCCAGTTTCGGGGCACTGGAAACACCATATATTTT
TRBJ1-2 - TRBV30 - CAWSGRAGNYGYTF TGTGCCTGGAGTGGAAGAGCGGGCAACTATGGCTACACCTTC
TRBJ2-7 - TRBV6-6 - CASSFSGDEQYF TGTGCCAGCAGTTTCTCTGGGGACGAGCAGTACTTC
TRBJ2-2 - TRBV2 - CASRTGPGTGELFF TGTGCCAGCAGGACCGGGCCCGGGACCGGGGAGCTGTTTTTT
TRBJ2-3 - TRBV6-6 - CASSYQGPGTDTQYF TGTGCCAGCAGTTATCAGGGGCCGGGCACAGATACGCAGTATTTT
TRBJ1-4 - TRBV28 - CASTEPNEKLFF TGTGCCAGTACAGAACCCAATGAAAAACTGTTTTTT
TRBJ2-5 TRBD2 TRBV2 - CASSGLAGGFQYF TGTGCCAGCAGTGGGCTAGCGGGTGGGTTCCAGTACTTC
TRBJ2-5 TRBD2 TRBV29-1 - CSVESLREIKTQYF TGCAGCGTTGAATCTTTGCGGGAGATAAAGACCCAGTACTTC
TRBJ2-7 - TRBV21-1 - CASTTEAGSYEQYF TGTGCCAGCACCACAGAGGCGGGATCCTACGAGCAGTACTTC
TRBJ1-2 TRBD1 TRBV6-1 - CASSASTGGNYGYTF TGTGCCAGCAGTGCGTCAACAGGGGGTAACTATGGCTACACCTTC
TRBJ2-3 TRBD1 TRBV19 - CASSRRPGTGGTDTQYF TGTGCCAGTAGTAGGCGTCCCGGGACAGGGGGCACAGATACGCAGTATTTT
TRBJ2-5 - TRBV5-4 - CASSLDRLTRSETQYF TGTGCCAGCAGCTTGGACCGTTTAACTAGGTCAGAGACCCAGTACTTC
TRBJ2-1 - TRBV5-6 - CASSLDVGEQFF TGTGCCAGCAGCTTGGACGTAGGTGAGCAGTTCTTC
TRBJ1-1 - TRBV2 - CASRQEGGTEAFF TGTGCCAGCAGGCAGGAGGGGGGCACTGAAGCTTTCTTT
TRBJ2-3 - TRBV18 - CASSKPLSTDTQYF TGTGCCAGCTCAAAACCGCTCAGCACAGATACGCAGTATTTT
TRBJ2-7 - TRBV7-3 - CASSFFSEDEQYF TGTGCCAGCAGCTTCTTTTCCGAGGACGAGCAGTACTTC
TRBJ1-2 - TRBV5-1 - CASSTVRGSYGYTF TGCGCCAGCAGCACCGTTCGGGGAAGCTATGGCTACACCTTC
TRBJ2-6 - TRBV27 once CASLTRLGRAGANVLTF TGTGCCAGTCTCACCCGGCTGGGTAGAGCTGGGGCCAACGTCCTGACTTTC
TRBJ2-3 - TRBV7-9 - CASSHLTGSTDTQYF TGTGCCAGCAGCCACCTGACAGGAAGCACAGATACGCAGTATTTT
TRBJ2-2 - TRBV11-2 - CASSLAAQKPDTGELFF TGTGCCAGCAGCTTAGCCGCACAGAAGCCGGACACCGGGGAGCTGTTTTTT
TRBJ2-7 - TRBV5-6 once CAGRDSSSYEQYF TGTGCCGGCCGGGACTCCAGCTCCTACGAGCAGTACTTC
TRBJ2-7 TRBD1 TRBV10-1 - CASSVPGQGTYEQYF TGCGCCAGCAGTGTCCCCGGACAGGGTACCTACGAGCAGTACTTC
TRBJ2-1 TRBD2 TRBV28 - CASSLPRVAGVGNEQFF TGTGCCAGCAGTTTACCCCGCGTAGCGGGAGTGGGAAATGAGCAGTTCTTC
TRBJ1-3 - TRBV28 - CASSNDGNTIYF TGTGCCAGCAGCAACGATGGAAACACCATATATTTT
TRBJ2-1 TRBD2 TRBV5-1 - CASSSLAGSYNEQFF TGCGCCAGCAGCTCCTTAGCGGGCTCCTACAATGAGCAGTTCTTC